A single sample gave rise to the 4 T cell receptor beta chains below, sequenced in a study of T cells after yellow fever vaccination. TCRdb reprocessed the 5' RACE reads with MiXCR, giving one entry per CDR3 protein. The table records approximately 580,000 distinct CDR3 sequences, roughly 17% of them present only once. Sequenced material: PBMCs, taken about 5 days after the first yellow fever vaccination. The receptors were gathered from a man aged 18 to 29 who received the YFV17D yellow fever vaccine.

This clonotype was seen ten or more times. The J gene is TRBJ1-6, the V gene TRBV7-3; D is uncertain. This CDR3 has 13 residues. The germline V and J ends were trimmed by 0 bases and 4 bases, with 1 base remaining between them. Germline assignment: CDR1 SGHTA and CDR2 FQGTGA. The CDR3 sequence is CASSLTYNSPLHF. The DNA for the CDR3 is TGTGCCAGCAGCTTAACGTATAATTCACCCCTCCACTTT.

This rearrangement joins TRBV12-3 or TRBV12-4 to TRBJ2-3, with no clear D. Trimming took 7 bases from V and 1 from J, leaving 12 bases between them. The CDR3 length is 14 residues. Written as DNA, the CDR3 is TGTGCCAGCATCGTTGGTCCCCGCACAGATACGCAGTATTTT. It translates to CASIVGPRTDTQYF.

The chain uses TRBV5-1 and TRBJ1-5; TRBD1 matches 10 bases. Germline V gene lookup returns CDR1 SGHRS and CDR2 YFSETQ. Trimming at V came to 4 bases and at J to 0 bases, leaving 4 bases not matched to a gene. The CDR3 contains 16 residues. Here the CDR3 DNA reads TGCGCCAGCAGCCCCGGGACAGGGGATAGCAATCAGCCCCAGCATTTT. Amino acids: CASSPGTGDSNQPQHF. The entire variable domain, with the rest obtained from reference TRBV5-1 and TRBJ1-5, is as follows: KAGVTQTPRYLIKTRGQQVTLSCSPISGHRSVSWYQQTPGQGLQFLFEYFSETQRNKGNFPGRFSGRQFSNSRSEMNVSTLELGDSALYLCASSPGTGDSNQPQHFGDGTRLSIL.

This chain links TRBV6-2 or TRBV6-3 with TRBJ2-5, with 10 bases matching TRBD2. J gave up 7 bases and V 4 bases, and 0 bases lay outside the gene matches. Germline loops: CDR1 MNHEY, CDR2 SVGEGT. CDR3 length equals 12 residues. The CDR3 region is CASSSSGRTQYF. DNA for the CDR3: TGTGCCAGCAGTTCTAGCGGGAGGACCCAGTACTTC.